The 24 T cell receptor beta chains presented below share a single source sample, sequenced in a study of response to subunit inactivated influenza vaccine. TCRdb re-called the RT-PCR reads through MiXCR, storing one row per CDR3 protein. The repertoire includes over 150,000 distinct CDR3 sequences, 9.5% to 12% of them detected once, and around 40% sits in the top ten. Sample: CD8+ T cells sorted from PBMCs, taken roughly 24 months after vaccination. The receptor source for this set is a man in his fifties or sixties who received an inactivated influenza vaccine.

This clonotype has at least ten counts. The V call is TRBV11-1, the J call TRBJ2-7, with D possibly being TRBD2 (6 bases). Deletions cut 4 bases from V and 5 bases from J, with 30 bases between. Germline CDR1 and CDR2: SGHAT and FQDESV (reference sequence). The CDR3 has 19 amino acids. The CDR3 DNA sequence: TGTGCCAGCAGCTCCAGCTTGGGGGGTTACGGTGTAAGTCCCCACGAGCAGTACTTC. It is translated as CASSSSLGGYGVSPHEQYF.

This clonotype has a handful of counts. The chain combines TRBV9 with TRBJ1-3; D remains ambiguous. Trimming left V 0 bases short and J 4 bases short, with 2 bases between. Per the germline V gene, CDR1 is SGDLS and CDR2 is YYNGEE. The CDR3 consists of 12 residues. The CDR3 nucleotides are TGTGCCAGCAGCGTAGGAGGAAACACCATATATTTT. Residues: CASSVGGNTIYF.

This clonotype was seen many times. The chain has TRBV12-3 or TRBV12-4 and TRBJ2-5, with no clear D. This CDR3 has 13 residues. V lost 3 bases to trimming and J lost 3 bases, with 8 bases between them. CDR3: CASSLWVEETQYF. Written as DNA, the CDR3 is TGTGCCAGCAGTTTGTGGGTTGAAGAGACCCAGTACTTC.

The V and J genes are TRBV4-2 and TRBJ2-3, with D possibly matching TRBD2 (6 bases). CDR1 LGHNA and CDR2 YNFKEQ come from the germline V gene. The ends were cut back, 5 bases at V and 0 bases at J, with 12 bases in the middle. The CDR3 has 15 amino acids. CDR3 nucleotides: TGTGCCAGCAGCGACCGGGACTCCAGCACAGATACGCAGTATTTT. Its protein product is CASSDRDSSTDTQYF.

This clonotype was picked up many times. V and J are TRBV5-1 and TRBJ2-7; 7 bases align to TRBD1. Per germline, CDR1 SGHRS and CDR2 YFSETQ. The J segment lost 1 base and the V segment lost 3 bases, leaving 4 bases of the junction unmatched. The CDR3 has 14 amino acids. CDR3 nucleotides: TGCGCCAGCAGCTGGACAGGAGAATCCTACGAGCAGTACTTC. Its protein is CASSWTGESYEQYF.

The V and J genes are TRBV2 and TRBJ2-5, with 8 bases matching TRBD2. The length of the CDR3 is 15 residues. The V gene's germline CDR1 is SNHLY and CDR2 FYNNEI. V gave up 9 bases and J gave up 2 bases; unmatched junction bases: 11. The CDR3 coding sequence is TGTGCCAGTGAGGGAGCGGGAGAAGGACAAGAGACCCAGTACTTC. Amino acid sequence: CASEGAGEGQETQYF.

This clonotype has at least ten counts. The V and J genes are TRBV2 and TRBJ2-7, with TRBD1 identical over 7 bases. The germline V gene encodes CDR1 SNHLY and CDR2 FYNNEI. Trimming cost V 6 bases and J 0 bases; bases outside gene matches: 8. The CDR3 has 15 amino acids. DNA for the CDR3: TGTGCCAGCAGCAGATCGACAGGGAACTCCTACGAGCAGTACTTC. Protein: CASSRSTGNSYEQYF. The whole variable domain, filled in from reference TRBV2 and TRBJ2-7, reads EPEVTQTPSHQVTQMGQEVILRCVPISNHLYFYWYRQILGQKVEFLVSFYNNEISEKSEIFDDQFSVERPDGSNFTLKIRSTKLEDSAMYFCASSRSTGNSYEQYFGPGTRLTVT.

This clonotype showed up just a few times. The chain recombines TRBV7-9 with TRBJ2-5; 7 nucleotides match TRBD1. The CDR3 totals 15 residues. The junction had 5 bases not matched to a gene; V was cut back by 2 bases and J by 2 bases. Germline assignment: CDR1 SEHNR and CDR2 FQNEAQ (reference sequence). CDR3 DNA: TGTGCCAGCAGCTTACCGACAGGGACACAAGAGACCCAGTACTTC. It yields the protein CASSLPTGTQETQYF.

This clonotype was detected a few times. The genes are TRBV15 and TRBJ2-2, with 10 bases matching TRBD2. Germline CDR1 is LNHNV and CDR2 is YYDKDF (reference sequence). The CDR3 extends over 16 amino acids. V lost 6 bases, J lost 6 bases, and 10 bases stayed unmatched. In nucleotides, the CDR3 is TGTGCCACCAGGGCTAGCGGGGGATTCGGAGCCGGGGAGCTGTTTTTT. Translating gives CATRASGGFGAGELFF.

This chain links TRBV29-1 with TRBJ1-1, with no clear D. The V and J ends lost 4 bases and 3 bases respectively, with 3 bases between them. The V gene's germline CDR1 is SQVTM and CDR2 ANQGSEA. CDR3 length: 10 amino acids. CDR3 DNA: TGCAGCGTTGGGGACACTGAAGCTTTCTTT. Amino acid sequence: CSVGDTEAFF.

This clonotype came up many times. J is TRBJ1-1 and V is TRBV20-1, with D tentatively TRBD1 (6 bases). The CDR3 length is 13 residues. V was shortened by 4 bases and J by 0 bases, with 9 bases between the two germline ends. Germline assignment: CDR1 DFQATT and CDR2 SNEGSKA (reference sequence). Written as DNA, the CDR3 is TGCAGTGCTACCGACAGGTTGAACACTGAAGCTTTCTTT. Its translation: CSATDRLNTEAFF.

This sequence joins TRBV19 and TRBJ2-1; 8 bases agree with TRBD2. The V and J ends lost 10 bases and 3 bases, in that order; junction bases with no gene match: 5. CDR1 and CDR2 (germline): LNHDA, SQIVND (reference sequence). The CDR3 has 13 amino acids. In DNA form, the CDR3 reads TGTGCCACCCAAGCGGGAGACTACAATGAGCAGTTCTTC. Its protein is CATQAGDYNEQFF.

This clonotype was seen more than once but under ten times. The chain has TRBV6-2 or TRBV6-3 and TRBJ2-3, with 7 bases aligning to TRBD2. CDR3 length: 15 amino acids. Germline V gene data show CDR1 as MNHEY and CDR2 as SVGEGT. Losses at the gene ends were 2 bases for V and 4 bases for J; bases not matched to a gene: 6. The CDR3 loop is CASSYIAGEADTQYF. DNA of the CDR3: TGTGCCAGCAGTTACATCGCGGGAGAAGCAGATACGCAGTATTTT.

This clonotype occurred many times. This sequence joins TRBV7-8 and TRBJ2-1, with a tentative D call TRBD1 (6 bases). The V gene's germline CDR1 is SGHVS and CDR2 FQNEAQ. This CDR3 has 13 amino acids. Trimming removed 4 bases from V and 7 bases from J, with 11 bases in between. CDR3 loop: CASSSNRANEQFF. The CDR3 region has the DNA TGTGCCAGCAGCTCCAACAGGGCAAATGAGCAGTTCTTC.

This clonotype was recorded many times. The chain links TRBV7-2 to TRBJ2-7, with TRBD2 as a possible D gene (6 bases). The CDR3 contains 13 residues. CDR1 and CDR2 (germline): SGHTA, FQGNSA. The V end lost 3 bases, the J end lost 3 bases, and 9 bases lay between the germline ends. The CDR3 spells CASSLGTRYEQYF. The CDR3, as DNA: TGTGCCAGCAGCTTGGGGACTCGCTACGAGCAGTACTTC. Full variable domain (outside the CDR3, taken from reference TRBV7-2 and TRBJ2-7): GAGVSQSPSNKVTEKGKDVELRCDPISGHTALYWYRQSLGQGLEFLIYFQGNSAPDKSGLPSDRFSAERTGGSVSTLTIQRTQQEDSAVYLCASSLGTRYEQYFGPGTRLTVT.

This clonotype was seen only a few times. The chain recombines TRBV20-1 with TRBJ2-7; 7 nucleotides line up with TRBD2. Germline CDR1 and CDR2: DFQATT and SNEGSKA (reference sequence). V lost 0 bases, J lost 5 bases, and 13 bases stayed unmatched. The CDR3 extends over 16 amino acids. Here the CDR3 reads CSARDLASTSVHEQYF. In DNA form, the CDR3 reads TGCAGTGCTAGAGATCTGGCGAGCACTAGCGTGCACGAGCAGTACTTC.

The chain couples TRBV30 to TRBJ2-1; D gene uncertain. Germline CDR1 reads GTSNPN; CDR2 reads SVGIG (reference sequence). CDR3 length equals 11 residues. Trimming shortened V by 0 bases and J by 8 bases, and 5 bases separated the two germline ends. The CDR3 is CAWSVRDEQFF. The CDR3 DNA reads TGTGCCTGGAGTGTAAGAGATGAGCAGTTCTTC.

The gene calls are TRBV29-1 and TRBJ1-2; TRBD1 might be the D (5 bases). Trimming shortened V by 2 bases and J by 1 base, and 11 bases separated the two germline ends. Germline CDR1 reads SQVTM; CDR2 reads ANQGSEA. The CDR3 covers 14 residues. The CDR3 DNA sequence: TGCAGCGTTGAACACGACAGATATAACTATGGCTACACCTTC. This encodes CSVEHDRYNYGYTF. Filled out from reference TRBV29-1 and TRBJ1-2, the complete variable domain reads SAVISQKPSRDICQRGTSLTIQCQVDSQVTMMFWYRQQPGQSLTLIATANQGSEATYESGFVIDKFPISRPNLTFSTLTVSNMSPEDSSIYLCSVEHDRYNYGYTFGSGTRLTVV.

This clonotype showed up many times. V usage is TRBV6-5 and J usage is TRBJ2-2; no firm D call. With 4 bases removed from V and 2 bases from J, the gap between germline ends came to 11 bases. CDR3 length: 15 amino acids. Germline V CDR1 and CDR2: MNHEY, SVGAGI. DNA of the CDR3: TGTGCCAGCAGTTGGTTTCGGGTAAACACCGGGGAGCTGTTTTTT. It yields the protein CASSWFRVNTGELFF.

The chain joins TRBV15 to TRBJ2-7; 15 bases line up with TRBD2. This CDR3 is 21 amino acids long. CDR1 is LNHNV, CDR2 YYDKDF, per germline (reference sequence). With V trimmed by 0 bases and J by 5 bases, 17 bases remained unmatched. CDR3 coding DNA: TGTGCCACCAGCAGAGATAGTGGCGCCGGGACTAGCGGGAGGCCGCTGGACGAGCAGTACTTC. Amino acid sequence: CATSRDSGAGTSGRPLDEQYF.

The genes are TRBV20-1 and TRBJ1-2; D is ambiguous. V was pared by 0 bases and J by 4 bases, with 12 bases between. The germline gives CDR1 DFQATT, CDR2 SNEGSKA (reference sequence). CDR3 length: 14 residues. CDR3 sequence: CSARDNLMTYGYTF. The CDR3 DNA reads as TGCAGTGCTAGAGATAACCTTATGACCTATGGCTACACCTTC.

This chain links TRBV27 with TRBJ2-1; maybe TRBD2 (5 bases). V shed 5 bases and J shed 8 bases, with 16 bases lying between them. There are 14 residues in the CDR3. CDR1 and CDR2 (germline): MNHEY, SMNVEV (reference sequence). The CDR3 sequence is CASSSSEGEDEQFF. CDR3 in DNA: TGTGCCAGCAGTAGCTCAGAGGGCGAAGATGAGCAGTTCTTC.

This clonotype was picked up many times. V gene TRBV28 combines with J gene TRBJ1-4; D is unclear. This CDR3 has 15 residues. Trimming cost V 7 bases and J 5 bases, with 17 bases left between them. Per the germline V gene, CDR1 is MDHEN and CDR2 is SYDVKM. The CDR3 region has the DNA TGTGCCAGCACTTACGAGGACGGATGGAATGAAAAACTGTTTTTT. Protein: CASTYEDGWNEKLFF. Based on the CDR3 plus reference TRBV28 and TRBJ1-4, the full variable domain is DVKVTQSSRYLVKRTGEKVFLECVQDMDHENMFWYRQDPGLGLRLIYFSYDVKMKEKGDIPEGYSVSREKKERFSLILESASTNQTSMYLCASTYEDGWNEKLFFGSGTQLSVL.

The V and J genes are TRBV21-1 and TRBJ2-3; the table's D call of TRBD2 was not tested on the DNA. TRBV21-1 is a recognized pseudogene. CDR3 length: 17 residues. This chain's CDR3 is CASSSWTGTPSEDTQYF. The CDR3 region has the DNA TGTGCCAGCAGCTCCTGGACCGGGACTCCGTCGGAAGATACGCAGTATTTT.